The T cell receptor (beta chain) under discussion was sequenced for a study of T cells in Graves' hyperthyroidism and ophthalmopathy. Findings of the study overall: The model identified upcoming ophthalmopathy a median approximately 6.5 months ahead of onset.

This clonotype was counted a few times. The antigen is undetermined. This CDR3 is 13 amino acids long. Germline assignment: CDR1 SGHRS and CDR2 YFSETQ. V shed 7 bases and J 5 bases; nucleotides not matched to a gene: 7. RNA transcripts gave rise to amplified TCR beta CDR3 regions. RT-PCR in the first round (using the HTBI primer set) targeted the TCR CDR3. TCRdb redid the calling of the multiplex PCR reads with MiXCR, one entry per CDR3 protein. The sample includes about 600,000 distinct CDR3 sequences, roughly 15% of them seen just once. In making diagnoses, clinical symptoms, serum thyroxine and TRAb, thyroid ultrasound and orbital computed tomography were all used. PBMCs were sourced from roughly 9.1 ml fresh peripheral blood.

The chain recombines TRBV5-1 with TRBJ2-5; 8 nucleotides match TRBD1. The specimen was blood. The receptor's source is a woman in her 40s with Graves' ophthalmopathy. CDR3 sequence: CASYQGAGETQYF. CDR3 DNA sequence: TGCGCCAGCTACCAGGGGGCAGGTGAGACCCAGTACTTC.